These T cell receptor beta chains were read from a single sample in a study of T cells in Graves' hyperthyroidism and ophthalmopathy. TCRdb redid the calling of the multiplex PCR reads with MiXCR, one entry per CDR3 protein. Of some 370,000 distinct CDR3 sequences in the sample, over 11% were seen once. The source material was blood. The receptor source for this set is a man between 45 and 60 years old with Graves' ophthalmopathy. The CDR3 runs from the conserved cysteine through the conserved F or W. D genes are given only for firm matches. Expanded clones get a size class; other rows say once, few or many, or leave the size out.

d_call	clone_size	v_call	j_call	cdr3_aa	cdr3_nt
.	few	TRBV19	TRBJ2-6	CASSAGLLGSSGANVLTF	TGTGCCAGTAGCGCAGGACTCCTTGGGTCCTCCGGGGCCAACGTCCTGACTTTC
TRBD2	many	TRBV29-1	TRBJ2-1	CSVAISGLFSNEQFF	TGCAGCGTAGCGATTAGCGGGTTGTTTAGCAATGAGCAGTTCTTC
TRBD1	few	TRBV5-1	TRBJ1-4	CASSLRDRASEKLFF	TGCGCCAGCAGCCTCCGGGACAGGGCTAGTGAAAAACTGTTTTTT
.	.	TRBV5-6	TRBJ2-3	CASGGDTGTDTQYF	TGTGCCAGCGGCGGGGACACTGGCACAGATACGCAGTATTTT
.	many	TRBV3-1	TRBJ2-1	CASRPDPSSYNEQFF	TGTGCCAGCAGACCCGATCCGAGCTCCTACAATGAGCAGTTCTTC
TRBD1	few	TRBV12-3/TRBV12-4	TRBJ2-7	CASSFTRGPYEQYF	TGTGCCAGCAGTTTCACCAGGGGGCCCTACGAGCAGTACTTC
TRBD2	few	TRBV10-3	TRBJ2-2	CAISVTSGTPTGELFF	TGTGCCATCAGTGTAACTAGCGGGACCCCGACCGGGGAGCTGTTTTTT
.	many	TRBV7-9	TRBJ2-7	CASSSLSRYEQYF	TGTGCCAGCAGCTCCCTAAGCCGCTACGAGCAGTACTTC
.	many	TRBV3-1	TRBJ1-2	CASSQGSKTNGYTF	TGTGCCAGCAGCCAAGGGAGCAAAACGAATGGCTACACCTTC
.	.	TRBV30	TRBJ1-5	CACQRDASVSNQPQHF	TGTGCCTGTCAAAGGGACGCATCCGTCTCCAATCAGCCCCAGCATTTT
TRBD2	many	TRBV20-1	TRBJ2-1	CSARETSGSYNEQFF	TGCAGTGCTAGGGAGACTAGCGGGAGCTACAATGAGCAGTTCTTC
.	many	TRBV18	TRBJ2-3	CASSERPRGNTDTQYF	TGTGCCAGCTCCGAGCGACCCCGGGGGAACACAGATACGCAGTATTTT
.	.	TRBV15	TRBJ1-4	CATSREGGGYNEKLFF	TGTGCCACCAGCAGAGAAGGGGGAGGATATAATGAAAAACTGTTTTTT
.	many	TRBV3-1	TRBJ2-1	CASSQVWAEQFF	TGTGCCAGCAGCCAAGTCTGGGCCGAGCAGTTCTTC
.	.	TRBV5-1	TRBJ2-2	CASSLSGPGELFF	TGCGCCAGCAGCTTGTCGGGGCCCGGGGAGCTGTTTTTT
TRBD1	.	TRBV27	TRBJ2-6	CASRRTGAQGANVLTF	TGTGCCAGCAGGCGTACAGGGGCGCAAGGGGCCAACGTCCTGACTTTC
.	.	TRBV18	TRBJ2-7	CASSPLSSEYEQYF	TGTGCCAGCTCACCACTTTCTAGCGAATACGAGCAGTACTTC
.	few	TRBV6-1	TRBJ2-7	CASSPLARVNEQYF	TGTGCCAGCAGTCCCTTAGCCAGGGTAAACGAGCAGTACTTC
.	few	TRBV15	TRBJ1-4	CATSRDWTVKGNEELFF	TGTGCCACCAGCAGAGATTGGACAGTTAAAGGAAATGAAGAACTGTTTTTT
.	few	TRBV5-1	TRBJ1-2	CASSLDTGYGYTF	TGCGCCAGCAGCTTGGATACAGGCTATGGCTACACCTTC
.	many	TRBV5-6	TRBJ2-4	CASSFGGNIQYF	TGTGCCAGCAGCTTTGGGGGGAACATTCAGTACTTC
.	few	TRBV14	TRBJ2-2	CASSPEGPLRANIGELFF	TGTGCCAGCAGCCCGGAGGGGCCCCTCAGGGCAAATATCGGGGAGCTGTTTTTT
.	.	TRBV12-3/TRBV12-4	TRBJ2-5	CASSFQVWETQYF	TGTGCCAGCAGTTTTCAGGTCTGGGAGACCCAGTACTTC
.	many	TRBV11-1	TRBJ2-7	CASSVTGTASYEQYF	TGTGCCAGCAGCGTCACCGGGACTGCGTCCTACGAGCAGTACTTC
TRBD2	.	TRBV11-2	TRBJ2-1	CASGPQTSGSRYEQFF	TGTGCCAGCGGCCCCCAAACTAGCGGGAGTAGGTATGAGCAGTTCTTC
TRBD1	.	TRBV10-3	TRBJ2-5	CAISGDRVAYF	TGTGCCATCAGTGGAGACAGGGTAGCTTACTTC
TRBD2	few	TRBV4-2	TRBJ2-1	CAGSGTSATNEQFF	TGTGCCGGCAGCGGGACTAGCGCAACCAATGAGCAGTTCTTC
.	.	TRBV19	TRBJ2-5	CASSIQGWETQYF	TGTGCCAGTAGTATTCAAGGTTGGGAGACCCAGTACTTC
TRBD2	many	TRBV9	TRBJ2-7	CASSPVTSGRGEQYF	TGTGCCAGCAGCCCCGTGACTAGCGGGAGGGGAGAGCAGTACTTC
TRBD1	many	TRBV6-1	TRBJ1-1	CASRGTGENTEAFF	TGTGCCAGCAGAGGTACAGGGGAGAACACTGAAGCTTTCTTT
.	many	TRBV29-1	TRBJ2-7	CSVEGTEAYEQYF	TGCAGCGTTGAAGGGACGGAGGCCTACGAGCAGTACTTC